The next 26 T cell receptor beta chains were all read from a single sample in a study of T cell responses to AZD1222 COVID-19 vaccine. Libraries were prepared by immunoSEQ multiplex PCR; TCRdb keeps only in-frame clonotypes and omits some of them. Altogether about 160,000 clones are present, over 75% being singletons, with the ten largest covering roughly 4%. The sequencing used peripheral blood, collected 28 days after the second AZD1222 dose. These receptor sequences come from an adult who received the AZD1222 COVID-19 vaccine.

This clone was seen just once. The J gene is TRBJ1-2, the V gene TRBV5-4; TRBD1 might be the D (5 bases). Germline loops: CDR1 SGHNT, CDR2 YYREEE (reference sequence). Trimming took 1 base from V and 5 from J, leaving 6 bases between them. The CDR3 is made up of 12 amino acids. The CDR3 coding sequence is TGTGCCAGCAGCTTGCCAGGGTATGGCTACACCTTC. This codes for CASSLPGYGYTF.

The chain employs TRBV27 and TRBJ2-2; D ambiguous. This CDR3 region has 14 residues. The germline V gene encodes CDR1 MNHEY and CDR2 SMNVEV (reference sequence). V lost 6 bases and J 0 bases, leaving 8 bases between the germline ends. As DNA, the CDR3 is TGTGCCAGCAGGCCGCACTCGAACACCGGGGAGCTGTTTTTT. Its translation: CASRPHSNTGELFF.

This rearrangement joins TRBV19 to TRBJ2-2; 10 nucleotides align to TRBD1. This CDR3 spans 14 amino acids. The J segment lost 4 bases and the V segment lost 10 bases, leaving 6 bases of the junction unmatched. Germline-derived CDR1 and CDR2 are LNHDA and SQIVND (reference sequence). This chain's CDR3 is CATRQGAGTGELFF. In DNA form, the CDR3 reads TGTGCCACCCGACAGGGGGCGGGCACCGGGGAGCTGTTTTTT.

CDR3 sequence: CASSRFDTQYF. In DNA, the CDR3 is TGTGCCAGCAGCCGCTTCGATACGCAGTATTTT. The chain recombines TRBV6-5 with TRBJ2-3, with D hard to call. Trimming shortened V by 6 bases and J by 6 bases, and 7 bases separated the two germline ends. Germline V CDR1 and CDR2: MNHEY, SVGAGI. The CDR3 runs to 11 residues.

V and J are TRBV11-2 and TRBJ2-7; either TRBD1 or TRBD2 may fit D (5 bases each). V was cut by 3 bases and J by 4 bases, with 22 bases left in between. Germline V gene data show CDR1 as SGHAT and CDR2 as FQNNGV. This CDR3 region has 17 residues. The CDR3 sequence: CASSFPYGGDSRYEQYF. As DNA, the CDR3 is TGTGCCAGCAGCTTCCCCTATGGGGGAGATTCTCGGTACGAGCAGTACTTC. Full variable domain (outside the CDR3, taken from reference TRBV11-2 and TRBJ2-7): EAGVAQSPRYKIIEKRQSVAFWCNPISGHATLYWYQQILGQGPKLLIQFQNNGVVDDSQLPKDRFSAERLKGVDSTLKIQPAKLEDSAVYLCASSFPYGGDSRYEQYFGPGTRLTVT.

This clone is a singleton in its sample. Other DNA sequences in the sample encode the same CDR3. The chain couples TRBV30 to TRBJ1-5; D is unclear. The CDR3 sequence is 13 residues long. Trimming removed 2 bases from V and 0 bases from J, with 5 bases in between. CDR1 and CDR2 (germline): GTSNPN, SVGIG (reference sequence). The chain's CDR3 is CAWSTDSNQPQHF. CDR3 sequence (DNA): TGTGCCTGGAGTACGGATAGCAATCAGCCCCAGCATTTT. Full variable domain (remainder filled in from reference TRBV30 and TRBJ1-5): SQTIHQWPATLVQPVGSPLSLECTVEGTSNPNLYWYRQAAGRGLQLLFYSVGIGQISSEVPQNLSASRPQDRQFILSSKKLLLSDSGFYLCAWSTDSNQPQHFGDGTRLSIL.

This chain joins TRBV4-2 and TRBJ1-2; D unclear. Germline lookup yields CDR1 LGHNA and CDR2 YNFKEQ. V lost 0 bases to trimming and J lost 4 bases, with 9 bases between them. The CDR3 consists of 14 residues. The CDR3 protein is CASSQDPPGYGYTF. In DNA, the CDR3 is TGTGCCAGCAGCCAAGATCCACCGGGCTATGGCTACACCTTC.

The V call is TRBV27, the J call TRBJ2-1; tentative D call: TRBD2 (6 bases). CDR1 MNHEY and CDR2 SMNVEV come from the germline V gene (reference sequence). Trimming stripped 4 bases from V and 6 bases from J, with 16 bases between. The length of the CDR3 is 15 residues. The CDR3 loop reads CASSSRGSAVNEQFF. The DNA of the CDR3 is TGTGCCAGCAGTTCTCGGGGGAGTGCAGTCAATGAGCAGTTCTTC.

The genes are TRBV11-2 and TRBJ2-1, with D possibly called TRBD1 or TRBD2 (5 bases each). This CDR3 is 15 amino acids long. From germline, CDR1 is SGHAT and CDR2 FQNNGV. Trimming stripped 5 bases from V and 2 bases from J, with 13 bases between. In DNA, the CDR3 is TGTGCCAGCAGCGGGGAGAGGGACGCCTACAATGAGCAGTTCTTC. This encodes CASSGERDAYNEQFF. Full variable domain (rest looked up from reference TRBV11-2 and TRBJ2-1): EAGVAQSPRYKIIEKRQSVAFWCNPISGHATLYWYQQILGQGPKLLIQFQNNGVVDDSQLPKDRFSAERLKGVDSTLKIQPAKLEDSAVYLCASSGERDAYNEQFFGPGTRLTVL.

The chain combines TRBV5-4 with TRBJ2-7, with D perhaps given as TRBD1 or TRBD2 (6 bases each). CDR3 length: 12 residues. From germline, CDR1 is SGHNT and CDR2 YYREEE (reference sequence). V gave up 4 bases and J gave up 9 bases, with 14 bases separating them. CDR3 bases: TGTGCCAGCAGCCCGGAGGGGGATCGGCAGTACTTC. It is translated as CASSPEGDRQYF.

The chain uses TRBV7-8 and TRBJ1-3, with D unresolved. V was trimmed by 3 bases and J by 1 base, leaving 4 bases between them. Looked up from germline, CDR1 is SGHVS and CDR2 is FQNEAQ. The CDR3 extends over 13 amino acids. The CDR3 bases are TGTGCCAGCAGCTTTAGGTCTGGAAACACCATATATTTT. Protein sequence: CASSFRSGNTIYF.

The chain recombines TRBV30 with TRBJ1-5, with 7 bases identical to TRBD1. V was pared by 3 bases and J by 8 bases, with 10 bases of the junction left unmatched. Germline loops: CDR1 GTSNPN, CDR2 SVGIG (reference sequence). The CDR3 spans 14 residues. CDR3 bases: TGTGCCTGGAGCACTCAGGGGACAGTCAAGCCCCAGCATTTT. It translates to CAWSTQGTVKPQHF. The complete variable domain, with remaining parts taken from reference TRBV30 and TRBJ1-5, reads SQTIHQWPATLVQPVGSPLSLECTVEGTSNPNLYWYRQAAGRGLQLLFYSVGIGQISSEVPQNLSASRPQDRQFILSSKKLLLSDSGFYLCAWSTQGTVKPQHFGDGTRLSIL.

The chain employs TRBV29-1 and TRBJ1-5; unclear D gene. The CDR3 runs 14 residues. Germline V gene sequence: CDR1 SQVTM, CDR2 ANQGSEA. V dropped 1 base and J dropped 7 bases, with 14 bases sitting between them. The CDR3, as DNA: TGCAGCGTTGAAGTAGGGCGGGGAGGACAGCCCCAGCATTTT. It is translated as CSVEVGRGGQPQHF.

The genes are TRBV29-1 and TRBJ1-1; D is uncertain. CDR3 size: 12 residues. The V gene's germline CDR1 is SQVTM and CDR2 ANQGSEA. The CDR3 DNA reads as TGCAGTGCCGGAGAGGGAGTCACTGAAGCTTTCTTT. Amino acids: CSAGEGVTEAFF.

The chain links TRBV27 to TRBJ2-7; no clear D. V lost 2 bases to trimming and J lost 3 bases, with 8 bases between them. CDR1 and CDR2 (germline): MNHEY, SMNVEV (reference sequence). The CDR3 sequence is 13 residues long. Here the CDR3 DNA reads TGTGCCAGCAGTTTAAATGGGTTCTACGAGCAGTACTTC. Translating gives CASSLNGFYEQYF.

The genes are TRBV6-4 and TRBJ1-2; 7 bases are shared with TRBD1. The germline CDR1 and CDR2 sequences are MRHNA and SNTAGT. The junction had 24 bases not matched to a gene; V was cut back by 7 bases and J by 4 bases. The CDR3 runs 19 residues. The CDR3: CASTSQTRDSLFQLYGYTF. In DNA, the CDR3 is TGTGCCAGCACCTCTCAAACCCGGGACAGTTTATTCCAACTCTATGGCTACACCTTC.

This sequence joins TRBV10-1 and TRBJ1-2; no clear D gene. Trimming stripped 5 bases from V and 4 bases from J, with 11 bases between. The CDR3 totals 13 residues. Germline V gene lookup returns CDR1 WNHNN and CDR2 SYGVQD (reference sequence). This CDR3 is CASSRTGSYGYTF. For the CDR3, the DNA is TGCGCCAGCAGTCGGACCGGGAGCTATGGCTACACCTTC.

The CDR3 DNA reads as TGTGCCAGCAGCTTGGCTCTACGTCCGGATGGCTACACCTTC. Translated: CASSLALRPDGYTF. V is TRBV5-4 and J is TRBJ1-2; D not certain. The CDR3 runs to 14 residues. Germline values: CDR1 SGHNT, CDR2 YYREEE (reference sequence). Trimming shortened V by 0 bases and J by 6 bases, and 12 bases separated the two germline ends. The whole variable domain, remainder taken from reference TRBV5-4 and TRBJ1-2, is ETGVTQSPTHLIKTRGQQVTLRCSSQSGHNTVSWYQQALGQGPQFIFQYYREEENGRGNFPPRFSGLQFPNYSSELNVNALELDDSALYLCASSLALRPDGYTFGSGTRLTVV.

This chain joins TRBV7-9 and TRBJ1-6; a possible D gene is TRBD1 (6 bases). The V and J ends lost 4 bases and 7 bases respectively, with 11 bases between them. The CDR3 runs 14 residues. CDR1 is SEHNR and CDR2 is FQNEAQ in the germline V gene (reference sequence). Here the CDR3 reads CASSSTGSNSPLHF. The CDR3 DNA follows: TGTGCCAGCAGCTCGACAGGTTCCAATTCACCCCTCCACTTT.

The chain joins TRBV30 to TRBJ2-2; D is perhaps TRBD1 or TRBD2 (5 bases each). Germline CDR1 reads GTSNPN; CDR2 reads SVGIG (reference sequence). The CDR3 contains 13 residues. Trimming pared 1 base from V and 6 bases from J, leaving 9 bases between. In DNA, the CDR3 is TGTGCCTGGAGTGGTCAGGGACCCGGGGAGCTGTTTTTT. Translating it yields CAWSGQGPGELFF. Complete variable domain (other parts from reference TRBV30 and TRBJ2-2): SQTIHQWPATLVQPVGSPLSLECTVEGTSNPNLYWYRQAAGRGLQLLFYSVGIGQISSEVPQNLSASRPQDRQFILSSKKLLLSDSGFYLCAWSGQGPGELFFGEGSRLTVL.

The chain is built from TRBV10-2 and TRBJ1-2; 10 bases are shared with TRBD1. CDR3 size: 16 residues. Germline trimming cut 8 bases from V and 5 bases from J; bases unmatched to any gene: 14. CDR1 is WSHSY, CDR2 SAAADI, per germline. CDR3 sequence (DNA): TGCGCCAGCTTCTCCTCCGGGACAGGGGCAGGGTATGGCTACACCTTC. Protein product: CASFSSGTGAGYGYTF.

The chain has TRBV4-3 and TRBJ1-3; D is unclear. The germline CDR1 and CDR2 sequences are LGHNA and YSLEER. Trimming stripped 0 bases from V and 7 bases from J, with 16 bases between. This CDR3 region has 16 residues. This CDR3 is CASSQDFPGKVNTIYF. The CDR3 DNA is TGCGCCAGCAGCCAAGATTTCCCGGGGAAAGTGAACACCATATATTTT.

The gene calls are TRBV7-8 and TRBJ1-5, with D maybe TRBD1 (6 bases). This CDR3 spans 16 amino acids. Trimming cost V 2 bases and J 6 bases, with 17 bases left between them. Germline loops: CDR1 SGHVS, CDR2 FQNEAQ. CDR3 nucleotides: TGTGCCAGCAGCTTATGGGGACATGGAGTATCTCAGCCCCAGCATTTT. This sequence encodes CASSLWGHGVSQPQHF.

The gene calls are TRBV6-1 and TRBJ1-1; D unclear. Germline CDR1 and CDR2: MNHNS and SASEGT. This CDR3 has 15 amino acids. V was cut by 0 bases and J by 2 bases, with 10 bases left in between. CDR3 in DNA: TGTGCCAGCAGTGAAGCATGGGCAGCCAACACTGAAGCTTTCTTT. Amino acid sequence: CASSEAWAANTEAFF.

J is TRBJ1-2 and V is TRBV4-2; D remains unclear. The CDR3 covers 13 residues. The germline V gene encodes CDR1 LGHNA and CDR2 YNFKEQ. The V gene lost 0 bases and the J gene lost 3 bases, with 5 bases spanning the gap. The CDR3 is CASSQERDYGYTF. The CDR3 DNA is TGTGCCAGCAGCCAAGAACGGGACTATGGCTACACCTTC.

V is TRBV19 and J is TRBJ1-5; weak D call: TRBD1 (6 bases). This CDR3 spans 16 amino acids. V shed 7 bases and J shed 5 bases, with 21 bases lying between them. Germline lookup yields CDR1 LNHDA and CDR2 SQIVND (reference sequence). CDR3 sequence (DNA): TGTGCCAGTAACCCTAACCCGGGGACACGGCATCAGCCCCAGCATTTT. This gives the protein CASNPNPGTRHQPQHF.